Shown below are 25 T cell receptor beta chains from a single sample sequenced in a study of T-cell memory formation after mild COVID-19. TCRdb reanalysed the 5' RACE reads using MiXCR and keeps one entry per CDR3 protein. The profile shows 120,000 to 150,000 distinct CDR3 sequences, over 6% of them singletons. The sample taken for sequencing was PBMCs or a T cell subset sorted from them (not recorded which). These receptors were taken from an adult woman who had mild COVID-19 (a few samples of this study predate the infection). Cell type and time point are not known.

This clonotype was seen a few times. The chain employs TRBV20-1 and TRBJ1-2; D not resolved. In germline, CDR1 is DFQATT, CDR2 SNEGSKA (reference sequence). The V and J ends lost 6 bases and 7 bases respectively, with 18 bases between them. The CDR3 sequence is 13 residues long. CDR3 in amino acids: CSAQKRGSSGYTF. CDR3 DNA: TGCAGTGCCCAGAAGCGGGGTAGTTCTGGCTACACCTTC.

This clonotype was seen only a few times. This chain joins TRBV20-1 and TRBJ2-1; the D call may be TRBD1 or TRBD2 (5 bases each). The CDR3 is 15 amino acids. The germline V gene has CDR1 DFQATT and CDR2 SNEGSKA (reference sequence). Trimming pared 6 bases from V and 6 bases from J, leaving 21 bases between. CDR3 sequence: CSALRMGRGGNEQFF. The CDR3 bases are TGCAGTGCGTTGCGGATGGGGCGAGGAGGCAATGAGCAGTTCTTC.

The sample holds a few counts of this clonotype. The chain recombines TRBV5-6 with TRBJ1-1, with D perhaps matching TRBD1 (6 bases). The CDR3 runs to 13 residues. V shed 3 bases and J shed 3 bases, with 9 bases lying between them. Germline CDR1 SGHDT, CDR2 YYEEEE. The CDR3 DNA reads TGTGCCAGCAGCTGGGGGCGGTACACTGAAGCTTTCTTT. Protein: CASSWGRYTEAFF. The whole variable domain, remainder taken from reference TRBV5-6 and TRBJ1-1, is DAGVTQSPTHLIKTRGQQVTLRCSPKSGHDTVSWYQQALGQGPQFIFQYYEEEERQRGNFPDRFSGHQFPNYSSELNVNALLLGDSALYLCASSWGRYTEAFFGQGTRLTVV.

This clonotype has more than one count but fewer than ten. CDR3 DNA sequence: TGCAGCGTTGGTGGGTCCCCGGGGGCCAAAAACATTCAGTACTTC. The encoded protein is CSVGGSPGAKNIQYF. V gene TRBV29-1 combines with J gene TRBJ2-4; weak D call: TRBD2 (5 bases). V dropped 4 bases and J dropped 1 base, with 14 bases sitting between them. Looked up from germline, CDR1 is SQVTM and CDR2 is ANQGSEA. The CDR3 length is 15 residues.

The CDR3 spells CASNYGGQETQYF. DNA for the CDR3: TGTGCCAGCAACTATGGAGGGCAAGAGACCCAGTACTTC. The J gene is TRBJ2-5, the V gene TRBV7-2, with D tentatively TRBD2 (6 bases). CDR3 length equals 13 residues. Germline V lookup: CDR1 SGHTA, CDR2 FQGNSA. Trimming stripped 7 bases from V and 2 bases from J, with 11 bases between.

This clonotype was seen only a few times. V usage is TRBV2 and J usage is TRBJ2-7, with D perhaps TRBD1 (5 bases). This CDR3 contains 14 residues. The germline CDR1 and CDR2 sequences are SNHLY and FYNNEI. Trimming cost V 6 bases and J 0 bases, with 12 bases left between them. DNA for the CDR3: TGTGCCAGCAGAGTCAGGGTTTACTCCTACGAGCAGTACTTC. The encoded protein is CASRVRVYSYEQYF.

This sequence joins TRBV4-3 and TRBJ1-1, with 7 bases identical to TRBD1. Germline CDR1 reads LGHNA; CDR2 reads YSLEER. Germline trimming cut 3 bases from V and 1 base from J; bases unmatched to any gene: 2. The length of the CDR3 is 14 residues. CDR3 DNA: TGCGCCAGCAGCCACCGGGACAGGAACACTGAAGCTTTCTTT. Encoded protein: CASSHRDRNTEAFF.

This clonotype was counted many times. The chain couples TRBV7-9 to TRBJ2-3; D could derive from TRBD1 or TRBD2 (5 bases each). The CDR3 runs to 17 residues. The germline gives CDR1 SEHNR, CDR2 FQNEAQ (reference sequence). Trimming left V 0 bases short and J 2 bases short, with 15 bases between. In DNA, the CDR3 is TGTGCCAGCAGCTTAGCAAGGGACGGATTTCCCACAGATACGCAGTATTTT. Residues: CASSLARDGFPTDTQYF. Looking up the rest from reference TRBV7-9 and TRBJ2-3 gives the full variable domain: DTGVSQNPRHKITKRGQNVTFRCDPISEHNRLYWYRQTLGQGPEFLTYFQNEAQLEKSRLLSDRFSAERPKGSFSTLEIQRTEQGDSAMYLCASSLARDGFPTDTQYFGPGTRLTVL.

Ten or more counts support this clonotype. The chain employs TRBV5-1 and TRBJ2-1; tentative D call: TRBD2 (6 bases). Trimming removed 6 bases at V and 3 bases at J, with 10 bases between. CDR3 size: 13 residues. Germline CDR1 is SGHRS and CDR2 is YFSETQ. CDR3 loop: CASTQGLYNEQFF. The CDR3 bases are TGCGCCAGCACTCAGGGACTCTACAATGAGCAGTTCTTC.

This clonotype was seen more than once but under ten times. The rearrangement links TRBV18 to TRBJ1-1; D not resolved. The V gene lost 7 bases and the J gene lost 1 base, with 13 bases spanning the gap. Looked up from germline, CDR1 is KGHSH and CDR2 is LQKENI. There are 14 residues in the CDR3. CDR3 nucleotide sequence: TGTGCCAGCTTCTCCTTGTGGGGGAACACTGAAGCTTTCTTT. It codes for CASFSLWGNTEAFF.

This clonotype occurred a few times. The chain links TRBV11-2 to TRBJ1-1, with D possibly matching TRBD1 (5 bases). The ends were cut back, 5 bases at V and 0 bases at J, with 10 bases in the middle. Germline-derived CDR1 and CDR2 are SGHAT and FQNNGV. This CDR3 spans 14 amino acids. The CDR3 sequence is CASSRGPMNTEAFF. The CDR3 nucleotides read TGTGCCAGCAGCCGGGGACCCATGAACACTGAAGCTTTCTTT.

The chain uses TRBV30 and TRBJ2-1, with 10 bases lining up with TRBD1. J gave up 9 bases and V 8 bases, and 4 bases lay outside the gene matches. Germline CDR1 is GTSNPN and CDR2 is SVGIG (reference sequence). This CDR3 has 11 residues. CDR3 nucleotide sequence: TGTGCCGGGGGACAGGGGATTGAGCAGTTCTTC. Translated, it gives CAGGQGIEQFF.

This clonotype came up many times. The chain employs TRBV15 and TRBJ2-7; a possible D gene is TRBD1 (5 bases). Trimming took 0 bases from V and 5 from J, leaving 23 bases between them. CDR1 and CDR2 (germline): LNHNV, YYDKDF (reference sequence). This CDR3 is built from 18 residues. The CDR3 region is CATSRDVSLRERLNEQYF. CDR3 nucleotide sequence: TGTGCCACCAGCAGAGATGTTTCGCTCAGGGAACGTTTGAACGAGCAGTACTTC.

This clonotype occurred a few times. J is TRBJ2-7 and V is TRBV9, with 7 positions matching TRBD1. This CDR3 contains 15 residues. Per the germline V gene, CDR1 is SGDLS and CDR2 is YYNGEE. The ends lost 4 bases at V and 5 bases at J; junction bases unmatched: 12. The CDR3 DNA follows: TGTGCCAGCAGCCCGAGACAGGGAGCTTTGGACGAGCAGTACTTC. Its translation is CASSPRQGALDEQYF.

This clonotype was seen ten or more times. The J gene is TRBJ1-2, the V gene TRBV4-3; D is unclear. This CDR3 contains 13 residues. V was clipped by 3 bases and J by 8 bases, with 13 bases between them. CDR1 is LGHNA, CDR2 YSLEER, per germline. The CDR3, as DNA: TGCGCCAGCAGCCATGATAACTTGTGGGGCTACACCTTC. This encodes CASSHDNLWGYTF.

There are many counts of this clonotype. J is TRBJ2-1 and V is TRBV15; D not resolved. The CDR3 is made up of 15 amino acids. V lost 1 base to trimming and J lost 0 bases, with 7 bases between them. CDR1 and CDR2 (germline): LNHNV, YYDKDF (reference sequence). For the CDR3, the DNA is TGTGCCACCAGCAGAGTAAAGAGCTCCTACAATGAGCAGTTCTTC. This codes for CATSRVKSSYNEQFF.

The chain links TRBV6-6 to TRBJ1-1, with a weak D call TRBD1 (6 bases). Germline V gives CDR1 MNHNY, CDR2 SVGAGI (reference sequence). CDR3 length: 14 residues. Trimming took 7 bases from V and 1 from J, leaving 13 bases between them. The CDR3 loop is CASTQGSPNTEAFF. As DNA, the CDR3 is TGTGCCAGCACACAGGGCTCTCCGAACACTGAAGCTTTCTTT.

This clonotype showed up many times. The J gene is TRBJ1-1, the V gene TRBV9; D gene ambiguous. Germline V gene sequence: CDR1 SGDLS, CDR2 YYNGEE. V gave up 4 bases and J gave up 1 base, with 14 bases separating them. The CDR3 is 15 residues long. Here the CDR3 reads CASSLSLEGNTEAFF. The CDR3 DNA is TGTGCCAGCAGCTTATCGCTGGAGGGGAACACTGAAGCTTTCTTT.

At least ten counts were recorded for this clonotype. This chain joins TRBV4-2 and TRBJ2-2, with D perhaps matching TRBD1 (6 bases). The CDR3 contains 15 residues. Germline-derived CDR1 and CDR2 are LGHNA and YNFKEQ. V shed 0 bases and J shed 6 bases, with 11 bases lying between them. The CDR3 loop reads CASSQEFRGAGELFF. Here the CDR3 DNA reads TGTGCCAGCAGCCAAGAATTCAGGGGAGCCGGGGAGCTGTTTTTT.

This clonotype was observed many times. This chain connects TRBV12-3 or TRBV12-4 to TRBJ2-7; TRBD2 matches 7 bases. The V and J ends lost 3 bases and 0 bases, in that order; junction bases with no gene match: 8. The CDR3 loop spans 16 amino acids. The DNA for the CDR3 is TGTGCCAGCAGTTTTCGACTAGCAGGCAGCTCCTACGAGCAGTACTTC. Its translation is CASSFRLAGSSYEQYF.

This clonotype was seen more than once but under ten times. The chain recombines TRBV5-1 with TRBJ2-7; D is uncertain. CDR1 and CDR2 from the germline V gene are SGHRS and YFSETQ. The CDR3 totals 14 residues. Trimming cost V 0 bases and J 1 base, with 8 bases left between them. DNA of the CDR3: TGCGCCAGCAGCTTGGACCCGCTTTCCTACGAGCAGTACTTC. This codes for CASSLDPLSYEQYF.

Only a few counts were recorded for this clonotype. This rearrangement joins TRBV29-1 to TRBJ1-1; D ambiguous. The CDR3 loop spans 13 amino acids. Germline V gives CDR1 SQVTM, CDR2 ANQGSEA. V was shortened by 2 bases and J by 7 bases, with 14 bases between the two germline ends. CDR3 bases: TGCAGCGTTGAACCCGGACCCTTCGGTGAAGCTTTCTTT. It encodes CSVEPGPFGEAFF.

This rearrangement joins TRBV3-1 to TRBJ1-1; D is perhaps TRBD1 (5 bases). CDR3 length equals 14 residues. Per germline, CDR1 LGHDT and CDR2 YNNKEL (reference sequence). Between the trimmed V and J ends, which lost 6 bases and 5 bases, there was a span of 16 bases. This CDR3 is CASRQAGAGTEAFF. The CDR3 DNA sequence: TGTGCCAGCAGACAGGCTGGGGCGGGGACTGAAGCTTTCTTT.

This clonotype was detected a few times. This chain connects TRBV20-1 to TRBJ2-5; 8 nucleotides agree with TRBD1. Germline trimming cut 3 bases from V and 1 base from J; bases unmatched to any gene: 4. CDR1 DFQATT and CDR2 SNEGSKA come from the germline V gene (reference sequence). CDR3 size: 14 residues. As DNA, the CDR3 is TGCAGTGCTAGGAGACAGGGGCTCCAAGAGACCCAGTACTTC. Translating gives CSARRQGLQETQYF.

This rearrangement joins TRBV9 to TRBJ2-3; D possibly matches TRBD1 or TRBD2 (5 bases each). Germline CDR1 is SGDLS and CDR2 is YYNGEE. The CDR3 loop spans 14 amino acids. V shed 4 bases and J shed 6 bases, with 15 bases lying between them. The CDR3 here is CASSPGTPPDTQYF. The CDR3 DNA sequence: TGTGCCAGCAGCCCCGGGACCCCGCCGGATACGCAGTATTTT.